These T cell receptor beta chains were read from a single sample in a study of T-cell reconstitution after alpha-beta-depleted transplantation in children. Each CDR3 protein is one row after TCRdb ran MiXCR on the PCR reads. Found here are fewer than 550,000 distinct CDR3 sequences, about 10% of them singletons; the top ten hold 2% to 2.5%. The sample was PBMCs, taken before TCRalphabeta/CD19-depleted stem cell transplant. All receptors come from a child younger than 10 with inherited bone marrow failure, due to receive a stem cell transplant. The CDR3 runs from the conserved cysteine through the conserved F or W.

V gene	J gene	CDR3 protein
TRBV7-2	TRBJ2-7	CASSLVFAGPAQYF
TRBV5-1	TRBJ2-1	CASSLAGLAVNEQFF
TRBV12-3/TRBV12-4	TRBJ2-7	CASSRQVQDEQYF
TRBV10-3	TRBJ2-2	CAISEGAFTGELFF
TRBV20-1	TRBJ1-3	CSANHGNTIYF
TRBV4-3	TRBJ2-1	CASSQDPGFINTHNEQFF
TRBV4-3	TRBJ2-7	CASSQEPRTREQYF
TRBV7-9	TRBJ2-2	CASSPPRLGLFF
TRBV29-1	TRBJ1-4	CSVEGGAGSLEKLFF
TRBV19	TRBJ2-2	CASSSFTARELFF
TRBV5-1	TRBJ2-7	CASSLVNPGSYEQYF
TRBV20-1	TRBJ1-4	CSAFGGQTNEKLFF
TRBV6-1	TRBJ2-2	CALAGSGEAGELFF
TRBV4-3	TRBJ2-7	CASSQERGLVQYF
TRBV24-1	TRBJ2-2	CATSGTTGEEAGELFF
TRBV10-3	TRBJ2-1	CAIQERLAENEQFF
TRBV5-3	TRBJ2-2	CARTRECTGELFF
TRBV29-1	TRBJ2-2	CSGRGAITGELFF
TRBV29-1	TRBJ1-2	CSVVLEGNYGYTF
TRBV20-1	TRBJ2-1	CSARDWKDSYNEQFF